Listed here are 26 T cell receptor beta chains from one sample, sequenced in a study of untreated major depressive disorder. General study points: Compared with controls, depressed patients showed more TRBV05-01 (Vbeta 5.1) usage in CD4+ T cells.

Sequenced by immunoSEQ multiplex PCR; TCRdb stores in-frame clones only, minus some. This table has fewer than 30,000 clones, around 90% appearing once. No cognate antigen is known for these TCRs. The source material was CD4+ T cells from PBMCs. Receptors were obtained from a woman aged 30 to 39 with major depressive disorder.

The rearrangement uses TRBV28 and TRBJ1-2; maybe TRBD1 (5 bases). CDR3 length: 16 amino acids. V was pared by 5 bases and J by 1 base, with 17 bases between. Germline V gives CDR1 MDHEN, CDR2 SYDVKM. Here the CDR3 reads CASSPGWGGVNYGYTF. The CDR3 nucleotides read TGTGCCAGCAGTCCCGGATGGGGGGGGGTTAACTATGGCTACACCTTC.

CDR3 region: CASSFQGSPLHF. DNA of the CDR3: TGTGCCAGCAGCTTCCAAGGTTCACCCCTCCACTTT. The rearrangement joins TRBV7-9 to TRBJ1-6; D remains unclear. Germline V gives CDR1 SEHNR, CDR2 FQNEAQ (reference sequence). Trimming shortened V by 3 bases and J by 9 bases, and 6 bases separated the two germline ends. The CDR3 covers 12 residues.

The chain uses TRBV6-1 and TRBJ2-1, with 7 bases that match TRBD2. Germline V gives CDR1 MNHNS, CDR2 SASEGT. The CDR3 is 15 amino acids. V shed 3 bases and J 9 bases; nucleotides not matched to a gene: 11. The CDR3 bases are TGTGCCAGCAGTGACGCGGCGGGAGACCCGCGTGAGCAGTTCTTC. Translated, it gives CASSDAAGDPREQFF.

The table lists this clone with a count of one. The J gene is TRBJ1-1, the V gene TRBV11-2; D remains ambiguous. The CDR3 is 10 residues long. The germline V gene has CDR1 SGHAT and CDR2 FQNNGV. Between the trimmed V and J ends, which lost 5 bases and 5 bases, there was a span of 3 bases. CDR3 protein: CASSGTEAFF. The CDR3 DNA sequence: TGTGCCAGCAGCGGGACTGAAGCTTTCTTT. Full variable domain (missing parts from reference TRBV11-2 and TRBJ1-1): EAGVAQSPRYKIIEKRQSVAFWCNPISGHATLYWYQQILGQGPKLLIQFQNNGVVDDSQLPKDRFSAERLKGVDSTLKIQPAKLEDSAVYLCASSGTEAFFGQGTRLTVV.

The CDR3 sequence is CASSSDRDYEKLFF. The CDR3 DNA sequence: TGTGCCAGCAGCTCGGACAGGGACTATGAAAAACTGTTTTTT. This sequence joins TRBV5-6 and TRBJ1-4, with TRBD1 matching 8 bases. In germline, CDR1 is SGHDT, CDR2 YYEEEE. The junction had 4 bases not matched to a gene; V was cut back by 3 bases and J by 6 bases. The CDR3 spans 14 residues. The full variable domain, completed using reference TRBV5-6 and TRBJ1-4, is DAGVTQSPTHLIKTRGQQVTLRCSPKSGHDTVSWYQQALGQGPQFIFQYYEEEERQRGNFPDRFSGHQFPNYSSELNVNALLLGDSALYLCASSSDRDYEKLFFGSGTQLSVL.

This sequence joins TRBV7-2 and TRBJ2-5; 7 positions match TRBD2. V shed 5 bases, J shed 2 bases, and the junction held 5 bases outside the gene matches. The CDR3 length is 14 residues. Per germline, CDR1 SGHTA and CDR2 FQGNSA. CDR3 bases: TGTGCCAGCAGCGTTTCTAGCGGACAAGAGACCCAGTACTTC. Protein: CASSVSSGQETQYF.

The chain carries TRBV28 and TRBJ1-3; the D gene is possibly TRBD1 (5 bases). V gave up 2 bases and J gave up 4 bases, with 9 bases separating them. Germline lookup yields CDR1 MDHEN and CDR2 SYDVKM. The CDR3 sequence is 14 residues long. CDR3 sequence: CASSLHGAGNTIYF. Written as DNA, the CDR3 is TGTGCCAGCAGTTTACACGGGGCAGGAAACACCATATATTTT. Looking up the rest from reference TRBV28 and TRBJ1-3 gives the full variable domain: DVKVTQSSRYLVKRTGEKVFLECVQDMDHENMFWYRQDPGLGLRLIYFSYDVKMKEKGDIPEGYSVSREKKERFSLILESASTNQTSMYLCASSLHGAGNTIYFGEGSWLTVV.

The genes are TRBV9 and TRBJ1-1; no definite D call. Germline V gene data show CDR1 as SGDLS and CDR2 as YYNGEE. CDR3 size: 15 residues. V lost 0 bases to trimming and J lost 4 bases, with 13 bases between them. The CDR3 loop reads CASSVGTVPGTEAFF. For the CDR3, the DNA is TGTGCCAGCAGCGTAGGAACGGTCCCGGGCACTGAAGCTTTCTTT.

This chain links TRBV4-1 with TRBJ2-1; D gene unclear. CDR1 and CDR2 from the germline V gene are MGHRA and YSYEKL. Trimming took off 1 base at V and 7 bases at J, with 8 bases between the two ends. The CDR3 has 13 residues. The CDR3 is CASSQVTGNEQFF. For the CDR3, the DNA is TGCGCCAGCAGCCAAGTAACCGGGAATGAGCAGTTCTTC.

This sequence joins TRBV18 and TRBJ1-5, with D unresolved. Germline V CDR1 and CDR2: KGHSH, LQKENI. V was pared by 3 bases and J by 5 bases, with 11 bases between. CDR3 length equals 14 residues. In nucleotides, the CDR3 is TGTGCCAGCTCACCTAGCAGGTTCGATCAGCCCCAGCATTTT. Amino acids: CASSPSRFDQPQHF.

The V gene is TRBV7-9, the J gene TRBJ2-1; D may match TRBD1 or TRBD2 (5 bases each). Germline V gives CDR1 SEHNR, CDR2 FQNEAQ (reference sequence). Trimming removed 3 bases from V and 7 bases from J, with 16 bases in between. The CDR3 is made up of 15 amino acids. CDR3 protein: CASSFPRLGGNEQFF. The CDR3 nucleotides are TGTGCCAGCAGCTTCCCACGGCTTGGGGGAAATGAGCAGTTCTTC.

The rearrangement links TRBV28 to TRBJ2-1; tentative D call: TRBD2 (6 bases). Germline CDR1 MDHEN, CDR2 SYDVKM. Trimming took 1 base from V and 7 from J, leaving 14 bases between them. The CDR3 sequence is 15 residues long. CDR3 nucleotide sequence: TGTGCCAGCAGTTTATCGGGGACGACTAGGAATGAGCAGTTCTTC. Translated: CASSLSGTTRNEQFF.

The chain uses TRBV10-3 and TRBJ1-1, with D uncertain. Germline assignment: CDR1 ENHRY and CDR2 SYGVKD. The V gene lost 8 bases and the J gene lost 0 bases, with 19 bases spanning the gap. The CDR3 sequence is 16 residues long. Here the CDR3 reads CAIGSGQPMMNTEAFF. The DNA for the CDR3 is TGTGCCATCGGATCAGGTCAGCCAATGATGAACACTGAAGCTTTCTTT.

The CDR3 protein is CASSPDVASGSSMQYF. CDR3 bases: TGTGCCAGCAGCCCCGACGTAGCTAGCGGGTCCTCGATGCAGTACTTC. This chain links TRBV7-3 with TRBJ2-7; 8 bases are shared with TRBD2. This CDR3 is built from 16 residues. With 5 bases clipped from V and 9 bases from J, the junction kept 18 bases outside the gene matches. The germline CDR1 and CDR2 sequences are SGHTA and FQGTGA.

This chain uses TRBV7-8 with TRBJ2-7; D possibly corresponds to TRBD2 (6 bases). The CDR3 consists of 14 residues. Germline CDR1 SGHVS, CDR2 FQNEAQ. Trimming removed 5 bases at V and 0 bases at J, with 11 bases between. The chain's CDR3 is CASSPMRGSYEQYF. Written as DNA, the CDR3 is TGTGCCAGCAGCCCCATGCGGGGCTCCTACGAGCAGTACTTC. The full variable domain, in which reference TRBV7-8 and TRBJ2-7 provide the parts outside the CDR3, is GAGVSQSPRYKVAKRGQDVALRCDPISGHVSLFWYQQALGQGPEFLTYFQNEAQLDKSGLPSDRFFAERPEGSVSTLKIQRTQQEDSAVYLCASSPMRGSYEQYFGPGTRLTVT.

This chain joins TRBV9 and TRBJ2-2; TRBD1 might be the D (6 bases). The germline V and J ends were trimmed by 4 bases and 7 bases, with 11 bases remaining between them. The V gene's germline CDR1 is SGDLS and CDR2 YYNGEE. This CDR3 is 13 amino acids long. The DNA for the CDR3 is TGTGCCAGCAGCACAGGGCCTGACGGGGAGCTGTTTTTT. Its translation is CASSTGPDGELFF.

The J gene is TRBJ2-1, the V gene TRBV7-9, with 8 bases aligning to TRBD1. There are 14 residues in the CDR3. The trim removed 8 bases at V and 9 bases at J, leaving 12 bases unmatched. Per germline, CDR1 SEHNR and CDR2 FQNEAQ (reference sequence). CDR3 loop: CASRRGREMGEQFF. CDR3 nucleotides: TGTGCCAGCCGCAGGGGGCGCGAAATGGGTGAGCAGTTCTTC.

This chain joins TRBV18 and TRBJ1-1; D gene unclear. V dropped 3 bases and J dropped 1 base, with 9 bases sitting between them. This CDR3 has 14 residues. CDR1 is KGHSH, CDR2 LQKENI, per germline. CDR3 protein: CASSPLSGNTEAFF. In DNA form, the CDR3 reads TGTGCCAGCTCACCCCTGTCGGGGAACACTGAAGCTTTCTTT.

V is TRBV28 and J is TRBJ1-5; D not certain. CDR1 MDHEN and CDR2 SYDVKM come from the germline V gene. V dropped 3 bases and J dropped 6 bases, with 6 bases sitting between them. The CDR3 consists of 12 residues. The CDR3, as DNA: TGTGCCAGCAGTTTGGTTGGTCAGCCCCAGCATTTT. It encodes CASSLVGQPQHF.

The chain couples TRBV28 to TRBJ1-2; 7 positions agree with TRBD1. The CDR3 spans 15 residues. Per the germline V gene, CDR1 is MDHEN and CDR2 is SYDVKM. V lost 5 bases, J lost 2 bases, and 8 bases stayed unmatched. The CDR3 region has the DNA TGTGCCAGCAGTCCGGTACAGGGGCCAAACTATGGCTACACCTTC. Translation gives CASSPVQGPNYGYTF.

The rearrangement uses TRBV7-6 and TRBJ2-5; no clear D. The CDR3 loop spans 13 amino acids. With 5 bases removed from V and 4 bases from J, the gap between germline ends came to 11 bases. Germline V lookup: CDR1 SGHVS, CDR2 FNYEAQ. The CDR3 coding sequence is TGTGCCAGCAGCCCGAGACGGTTAGAGACCCAGTACTTC. Translated: CASSPRRLETQYF.

The chain links TRBV7-2 to TRBJ2-5; D call uncertain. V was trimmed by 1 base and J by 6 bases, leaving 9 bases between them. The CDR3 is made up of 13 amino acids. Germline lookup yields CDR1 SGHTA and CDR2 FQGNSA. CDR3 loop: CASSLGGSKTQYF. CDR3 DNA sequence: TGTGCCAGCAGCTTAGGGGGAAGTAAGACCCAGTACTTC.

The chain links TRBV5-4 to TRBJ2-2; the D is unclear. The CDR3 is made up of 14 amino acids. CDR1 is SGHNT, CDR2 YYREEE, per germline (reference sequence). Deletions cut 2 bases from V and 6 bases from J, with 11 bases between. CDR3 nucleotide sequence: TGTGCCAGCAGCTTTGACATCAACGCCGGGGAGCTGTTTTTT. Protein: CASSFDINAGELFF.

This chain uses TRBV25-1 with TRBJ2-1; D is unclear. Germline V gene sequence: CDR1 MGHDK, CDR2 SYGVNS. The CDR3 covers 11 residues. V was trimmed by 1 base and J by 9 bases, leaving 4 bases between them. CDR3 residues: CASSELSEQFF. CDR3 sequence (DNA): TGTGCCAGCAGTGAATTGTCTGAGCAGTTCTTC.

This chain uses TRBV7-3 with TRBJ2-4; D is possibly TRBD1 (6 bases). Germline V lookup: CDR1 SGHTA, CDR2 FQGTGA. The CDR3 consists of 16 residues. V was trimmed by 1 base and J by 3 bases, leaving 13 bases between them. As DNA, the CDR3 is TGTGCCAGCAGCTTAAAGTCAGGGGCGGGCAAAAACATTCAGTACTTC. Translating it yields CASSLKSGAGKNIQYF.

CDR3: CASSSDSSFPDTQYF. The CDR3 region has the DNA TGCGCCAGCAGCTCGGACAGTTCTTTCCCAGATACGCAGTATTTT. This rearrangement joins TRBV5-1 to TRBJ2-3; D may be TRBD1 (6 bases). Trimming cost V 3 bases and J 4 bases, with 15 bases left between them. The CDR3 loop spans 15 amino acids. Germline V lookup: CDR1 SGHRS, CDR2 YFSETQ. The whole variable domain, remainder taken from reference TRBV5-1 and TRBJ2-3, is KAGVTQTPRYLIKTRGQQVTLSCSPISGHRSVSWYQQTPGQGLQFLFEYFSETQRNKGNFPGRFSGRQFSNSRSEMNVSTLELGDSALYLCASSSDSSFPDTQYFGPGTRLTVL.